The 2 T cell receptor beta chains reported below all come from one sample, sequenced in a study of a mutant IDH1 vaccine in newly diagnosed glioma. Documented time point: week 23, last vaccination. With topical imiquimod, each dose of the vaccine consisted of 300 ug of mutant IDH1 20-mer peptide. Here immunoSEQ multiplex PCR was the method, and the copy in TCRdb shows in-frame clones only, minus some. The repertoire holds around 30,000 clones, with roughly 90% as singletons. These TCRs are of unknown antigen specificity. Specimen: PBMCs, collected from a glioma patient whose treatment included an IDH1 peptide vaccine. These receptors came from a man aged 40-49 years with glioma.

J is TRBJ2-1 and V is TRBV7-6; D unresolved. The CDR3 contains 15 residues. CDR1 is SGHVS, CDR2 FNYEAQ, per germline. Trimming cost V 1 base and J 2 bases, with 9 bases left between them. CDR3 loop: CASSLGIQTYNEQFF. The CDR3 nucleotides are TGTGCCAGCAGCTTAGGAATACAGACCTACAATGAGCAGTTCTTC.

The V and J genes are TRBV2 and TRBJ2-2, with D perhaps matching TRBD1 or TRBD2 (5 bases each). V lost 5 bases and J 4 bases, leaving 14 bases between the germline ends. The germline gives CDR1 SNHLY, CDR2 FYNNEI. The CDR3 covers 15 residues. CDR3 nucleotide sequence: TGTGCCAGCAGTTTTTTGAGGGGTGGCACCGGGGAGCTGTTTTTT. Translation gives CASSFLRGGTGELFF.